These 2 T cell receptor beta chains share one sample of origin, sequenced in a study of shared clonotypes between healthy human individuals. Profiled with immunoSEQ multiplex PCR; TCRdb holds only in-frame clones, not every one. The sample contains fewer than 2.5 million clones, approximately 93% of which appear only once. The material sequenced was naive CD4+ T cells from PBMCs. The subset is: CD45RA+ positively selected. These receptors all come from a man aged 18 to 30 in good health. Some clones in this sample may be carry-over from other donors' samples.

The chain couples TRBV7-9 to TRBJ1-2; D not certain. The CDR3 is 16 residues long. Trimming stripped 5 bases from V and 2 bases from J, with 18 bases between. CDR1 SEHNR and CDR2 FQNEAQ come from the germline V gene (reference sequence). The CDR3 spells CASSRALESTNYGYTF. CDR3 sequence (DNA): TGTGCCAGCAGCCGGGCCCTAGAGAGCACGAACTATGGCTACACCTTC.

This clone was counted a single time. The chain employs TRBV10-3 and TRBJ1-2; TRBD1 aligns across 7 bases. V gave up 7 bases and J gave up 4 bases; unmatched junction bases: 12. Germline V CDR1 and CDR2: ENHRY, SYGVKD. The CDR3 has 15 amino acids. CDR3 in DNA: TGTGCCATCACCCAGCCCGGGACAGAACTCTATGGCTACACCTTC. Amino acid sequence: CAITQPGTELYGYTF.